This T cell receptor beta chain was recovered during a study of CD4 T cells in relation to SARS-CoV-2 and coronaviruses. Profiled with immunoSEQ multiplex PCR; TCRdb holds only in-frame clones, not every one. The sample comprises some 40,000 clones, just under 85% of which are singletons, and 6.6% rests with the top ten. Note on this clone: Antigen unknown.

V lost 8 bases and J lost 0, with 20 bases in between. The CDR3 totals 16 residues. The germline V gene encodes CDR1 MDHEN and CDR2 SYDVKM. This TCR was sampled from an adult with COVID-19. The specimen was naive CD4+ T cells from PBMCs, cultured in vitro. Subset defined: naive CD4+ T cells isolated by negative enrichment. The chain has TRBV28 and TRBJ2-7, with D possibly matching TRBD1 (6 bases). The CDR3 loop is CASGNWDISFSYEQYF. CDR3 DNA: TGTGCCAGCGGCAACTGGGACATATCCTTCTCCTACGAGCAGTACTTC.